The next 19 T cell receptor beta chains were all read from a single sample in a study. Each CDR3 protein gets one entry after TCRdb re-called the RT-PCR reads with MiXCR. The sample yields almost 700,000 distinct CDR3 sequences, 11% to 15% seen once. The sequencing input was memory CD4+ T cells from blood. Source of these receptors: a female donor in good health, serving as a healthy control.

This clonotype was seen at least ten times. In DNA, the CDR3 is TGTGCCAGCAGTTCCAGACGGAGGGTGGATACGCAGTATTTT. Translated, it gives CASSSRRRVDTQYF. V usage is TRBV12-3 or TRBV12-4 and J usage is TRBJ2-3, with D maybe TRBD2 (6 bases). Trimming removed 4 bases at V and 6 bases at J, with 14 bases between. CDR3 length equals 14 residues.

This clonotype has just a few counts. The V gene is TRBV4-3, the J gene TRBJ1-4; 9 bases match TRBD1. There are 16 residues in the CDR3. Germline CDR1 LGHNA, CDR2 YSLEER. J lost 4 bases, V lost 1 base, and 4 bases had no gene match. CDR3 sequence reads: CASSQGPGQGNEKLFF. The CDR3 bases are TGCGCCAGCAGCCAAGGTCCGGGACAGGGTAATGAAAAACTGTTTTTT.

This clonotype was seen only a few times. V usage is TRBV28 and J usage is TRBJ1-2; D gene ambiguous. V lost 4 bases, J lost 10 bases, and 7 bases lay in between. The CDR3 is 10 residues long. The V gene's germline CDR1 is MDHEN and CDR2 SYDVKM. The CDR3 nucleotides read TGTGCCAGCAGTTCGGGGAACTACACCTTC. It specifies CASSSGNYTF.

This clonotype was observed a handful of times. The chain joins TRBV9 to TRBJ2-2, with D uncertain. CDR1 is SGDLS and CDR2 is YYNGEE in the germline V gene. The V gene lost 5 bases and the J gene lost 4 bases, with 3 bases spanning the gap. This CDR3 is 11 amino acids long. CDR3 region: CASRTTGELFF. In DNA form, the CDR3 reads TGTGCCAGCAGAACCACCGGGGAGCTGTTTTTT. Full variable domain (rest looked up from reference TRBV9 and TRBJ2-2): DSGVTQTPKHLITATGQRVTLRCSPRSGDLSVYWYQQSLDQGLQFLIQYYNGEERAKGNILERFSAQQFPDLHSELNLSSLELGDSALYFCASRTTGELFFGEGSRLTVL.

In this sample, this clonotype turned up many times. The chain links TRBV20-1 to TRBJ2-5, with 9 positions matching TRBD2. V was clipped by 6 bases and J by 8 bases; unmatched bases: 13. In germline, CDR1 is DFQATT, CDR2 SNEGSKA (reference sequence). The CDR3 runs 14 residues. DNA for the CDR3: TGCAGTGCCCAAGGGGGACTAGCTTTGGTAACCCAGTACTTC. Its translation: CSAQGGLALVTQYF.

The chain joins TRBV15 to TRBJ1-1; D not resolved. The CDR3 spans 14 residues. The germline CDR1 and CDR2 sequences are LNHNV and YYDKDF (reference sequence). V was pared by 0 bases and J by 7 bases, with 12 bases between. CDR3 loop: CATSRDPGKIEAFF. Written as DNA, the CDR3 is TGTGCCACCAGCAGAGATCCAGGAAAAATTGAAGCTTTCTTT.

This clonotype was picked up a small number of times. The genes are TRBV5-1 and TRBJ2-3; D assignment may be TRBD1 or TRBD2 (5 bases each). This CDR3 is built from 15 residues. The germline V gene has CDR1 SGHRS and CDR2 YFSETQ. Trimming removed 2 bases from V and 1 base from J, with 11 bases in between. The CDR3 DNA follows: TGCGCCAGCAGCTTCGCGTTGGGGGGCACAGATACGCAGTATTTT. Protein product: CASSFALGGTDTQYF. Looking up the rest from reference TRBV5-1 and TRBJ2-3 gives the full variable domain: KAGVTQTPRYLIKTRGQQVTLSCSPISGHRSVSWYQQTPGQGLQFLFEYFSETQRNKGNFPGRFSGRQFSNSRSEMNVSTLELGDSALYLCASSFALGGTDTQYFGPGTRLTVL.

This clonotype has a handful of counts. The junction shows a germline mismatch at one end, possibly a read error. This chain joins TRBV3-1 and TRBJ2-1, with a possible D match to TRBD2 (5 bases). The CDR3 sequence is 13 residues long. Germline CDR1 reads LGHDT; CDR2 reads YNNKEL (reference sequence). The CDR3, as DNA: TGTGCCAGCAGCCCGGCCGTCGGAGCGGCCTTCCTCTTC. Translation: CASSPAVGAAFLF.

This clonotype has just a few counts. The chain has TRBV7-3 and TRBJ2-2; weak D call: TRBD1 (5 bases). Trimming removed 5 bases at V and 0 bases at J, with 13 bases between. Germline CDR1 is SGHTA and CDR2 is FQGTGA. The CDR3 length is 16 residues. CDR3 nucleotide sequence: TGTGCCAGCAGCCCTCGACAGATTACGAACACCGGGGAGCTGTTTTTT. As protein: CASSPRQITNTGELFF. Full variable domain (outside the CDR3, taken from reference TRBV7-3 and TRBJ2-2): GAGVSQTPSNKVTEKGKYVELRCDPISGHTALYWYRQSLGQGPEFLIYFQGTGAADDSGLPNDRFFAVRPEGSVSTLKIQRTERGDSAVYLCASSPRQITNTGELFFGEGSRLTVL.

In its sample, this clonotype was seen a few times. The gene calls are TRBV20-1 and TRBJ1-4; D unresolved. The CDR3 sequence is 14 residues long. V was cut by 0 bases and J by 6 bases, with 11 bases left in between. Per the germline V gene, CDR1 is DFQATT and CDR2 is SNEGSKA (reference sequence). The CDR3 is CSARDAARYEKLFF. The CDR3 DNA reads as TGCAGTGCTAGAGATGCCGCGCGGTATGAAAAACTGTTTTTT.

There are many counts of this clonotype. This rearrangement joins TRBV4-2 to TRBJ2-3; possible D gene TRBD2, 6 bases. This CDR3 has 14 residues. V dropped 8 bases and J dropped 0 bases, with 12 bases sitting between them. Germline V gene data show CDR1 as LGHNA and CDR2 as YNFKEQ. The CDR3 here is CASASGESTDTQYF. The DNA of the CDR3 is TGTGCCAGCGCTTCGGGGGAAAGCACAGATACGCAGTATTTT.

In this sample, this clonotype turned up a few times. The rearrangement uses TRBV11-2 and TRBJ1-1; D is possibly TRBD1 (6 bases). This CDR3 region has 15 residues. Germline V gene data show CDR1 as SGHAT and CDR2 as FQNNGV. Trimming took 6 bases from V and 4 from J, leaving 18 bases between them. CDR3 protein: CASRQEGVDGTEAFF. DNA of the CDR3: TGTGCCAGCAGACAAGAGGGGGTGGACGGCACTGAAGCTTTCTTT. Using reference TRBV11-2 and TRBJ1-1 for the parts outside the CDR3, the full variable domain is EAGVAQSPRYKIIEKRQSVAFWCNPISGHATLYWYQQILGQGPKLLIQFQNNGVVDDSQLPKDRFSAERLKGVDSTLKIQPAKLEDSAVYLCASRQEGVDGTEAFFGQGTRLTVV.

V usage is TRBV5-6 and J usage is TRBJ1-1; the D is unclear. This CDR3 region has 14 residues. The V gene lost 5 bases and the J gene lost 4 bases, with 15 bases spanning the gap. Germline V CDR1 and CDR2: SGHDT, YYEEEE. The CDR3 loop is CASRWGLVGTEAFF. CDR3 bases: TGTGCCAGCAGGTGGGGTCTCGTGGGCACTGAAGCTTTCTTT.

This clonotype has at least ten counts. The chain uses TRBV7-2 and TRBJ2-7; no reliable D call. The length of the CDR3 is 15 residues. Trimming cost V 2 bases and J 3 bases, with 14 bases left between them. Germline V gene lookup returns CDR1 SGHTA and CDR2 FQGNSA. Written as DNA, the CDR3 is TGTGCCAGCAGCTTATCCCTCTCGAGTAACTACGAGCAGTACTTC. Amino acid sequence: CASSLSLSSNYEQYF.

The gene calls are TRBV28 and TRBJ2-7; 9 bases are a match to TRBD2. The ends lost 8 bases at V and 4 bases at J; junction bases unmatched: 6. This CDR3 spans 13 amino acids. Germline V gene sequence: CDR1 MDHEN, CDR2 SYDVKM. The CDR3 DNA reads TGTGCCAGCTTTAGCGGGAGTAAGTACGAGCAGTACTTC. Translating gives CASFSGSKYEQYF.

V usage is TRBV15 and J usage is TRBJ1-1, with D uncertain. The CDR3 has 12 residues. Deletions cut 8 bases from V and 1 base from J, with 8 bases between. From germline, CDR1 is LNHNV and CDR2 YYDKDF (reference sequence). CDR3 residues: CATGQRNTEAFF. CDR3 DNA sequence: TGTGCCACCGGTCAGAGGAACACTGAAGCTTTCTTT.

The chain carries TRBV7-9 and TRBJ1-1; D not resolved. Trimming cost V 8 bases and J 0 bases, with 10 bases left between them. The germline CDR1 and CDR2 sequences are SEHNR and FQNEAQ (reference sequence). The CDR3 extends over 13 amino acids. CDR3 sequence reads: CASVSSMNTEAFF. CDR3 coding DNA: TGTGCCAGCGTGAGTAGCATGAACACTGAAGCTTTCTTT. Combining the CDR3 with reference TRBV7-9 and TRBJ1-1 gives the whole variable domain DTGVSQNPRHKITKRGQNVTFRCDPISEHNRLYWYRQTLGQGPEFLTYFQNEAQLEKSRLLSDRFSAERPKGSFSTLEIQRTEQGDSAMYLCASVSSMNTEAFFGQGTRLTVV.

Many counts were recorded for this clonotype. V and J are TRBV12-3 or TRBV12-4 and TRBJ1-1, with a weak D call TRBD1 (5 bases). V was shortened by 4 bases and J by 11 bases, with 17 bases between the two germline ends. The CDR3 totals 13 residues. CDR3 amino acids: CASSSRPAEGAFF. The CDR3 DNA sequence: TGTGCCAGCAGTTCTCGTCCCGCGGAGGGGGCTTTCTTT.

This chain uses TRBV12-3 or TRBV12-4 with TRBJ1-2; TRBD1 matches 7 bases. The CDR3 spans 15 residues. V was clipped by 5 bases and J by 4 bases; unmatched bases: 10. CDR3 in amino acids: CASSGTTGTVYGYTF. The CDR3 DNA follows: TGTGCCAGCAGTGGAACTACTGGGACAGTCTATGGCTACACCTTC.